These 32 T cell receptor beta chains share one sample of origin, sequenced in a study of blood T cell repertoires in COVID-19. The data were produced by immunoSEQ multiplex PCR, yet TCRdb's version contains in-frame clones alone and is incomplete. The sample lists 20,000 to 30,000 clones; approximately 81% were seen once. The sequencing sample was made of peripheral blood. These TCRs come from a human donor in a cohort sampled during active COVID-19.

The chain couples TRBV28 to TRBJ2-7; maybe TRBD2 (6 bases). The V end was cut by 5 bases, the J end by 12 bases, with 20 bases between. The CDR3 has 13 amino acids. Germline-derived CDR1 and CDR2 are MDHEN and SYDVKM. The CDR3 nucleotides are TGTGCCAGCAGTCCGGACTCTTTGGGAGGACTGTACTTC. Residues: CASSPDSLGGLYF.

The genes are TRBV18 and TRBJ1-4, with D uncertain. Trimming left V 1 base short and J 8 bases short, with 5 bases between. The CDR3 length is 12 residues. Germline V lookup: CDR1 KGHSH, CDR2 LQKENI. The CDR3 protein is CASSPLGEKLFF. The CDR3 nucleotides are TGTGCCAGCTCACCACTCGGGGAAAAACTGTTTTTT. Full variable domain (missing parts from reference TRBV18 and TRBJ1-4): NAGVMQNPRHLVRRRGQEARLRCSPMKGHSHVYWYRQLPEEGLKFMVYLQKENIIDESGMPKERFSAEFPKEGPSILRIQQVVRGDSAAYFCASSPLGEKLFFGSGTQLSVL.

This chain connects TRBV7-9 to TRBJ2-3; D ambiguous. There are 14 residues in the CDR3. Germline CDR1 is SEHNR and CDR2 is FQNEAQ (reference sequence). Trimming stripped 1 base from V and 1 base from J, with 6 bases between. Here the CDR3 DNA reads TGTGCCAGCAGCTTAGGGCAGGGCACAGATACGCAGTATTTT. This translates into CASSLGQGTDTQYF.

This rearrangement joins TRBV15 to TRBJ2-1; 11 bases agree with TRBD1. Looked up from germline, CDR1 is LNHNV and CDR2 is YYDKDF (reference sequence). V trimming: 0 bases; J trimming: 6 bases; junction bases outside the gene matches: 7. This CDR3 is 17 amino acids long. The CDR3 loop is CATSRDLPDRGLNEQFF. The DNA of the CDR3 is TGTGCCACCAGCAGAGATCTTCCGGACAGGGGGCTCAATGAGCAGTTCTTC.

For the CDR3, the DNA is TGCAGCGTTGAAGGGGGACAAAATAACTATGGCTACACCTTC. This translates into CSVEGGQNNYGYTF. The chain joins TRBV29-1 to TRBJ1-2; D perhaps matches TRBD1 (6 bases). Looked up from germline, CDR1 is SQVTM and CDR2 is ANQGSEA. Trimming shortened V by 1 base and J by 1 base, and 10 bases separated the two germline ends. The CDR3 has 14 amino acids.

This clone was detected only once. The chain joins TRBV5-4 to TRBJ2-7, with a tentative D call TRBD2 (7 bases). Germline CDR1 SGHNT, CDR2 YYREEE (reference sequence). V lost 6 bases and J 4 bases, leaving 17 bases between the germline ends. This CDR3 is built from 14 residues. Here the CDR3 reads CASTSRGGGYEQYF. As DNA, the CDR3 is TGTGCCAGCACCTCCCGGGGAGGGGGGTACGAGCAGTACTTC.

This clone came up once. In nucleotides, the CDR3 is TGCGCCAGCAGCCCTAGCGGGGGCGTCAATGAGCAGTTCTTC. This gives the protein CASSPSGGVNEQFF. The V and J genes are TRBV4-3 and TRBJ2-1; 10 bases are a match to TRBD2. Per the germline V gene, CDR1 is LGHNA and CDR2 is YSLEER. CDR3 length equals 14 residues. J gave up 6 bases and V 4 bases, and 3 bases lay outside the gene matches.

This clone was observed once. The chain joins TRBV12-3 or TRBV12-4 to TRBJ2-3; TRBD1 might be the D (6 bases). V dropped 4 bases and J dropped 4 bases, with 9 bases sitting between them. This CDR3 has 13 amino acids. For the CDR3, the DNA is TGTGCCAGCAGTTCCAGGGGTGCAGATACGCAGTATTTT. It yields the protein CASSSRGADTQYF.

The rearrangement uses TRBV12-3 or TRBV12-4 and TRBJ1-3, with D tentatively TRBD1 (5 bases). There are 13 residues in the CDR3. The ends were cut back, 7 bases at V and 1 base at J, with 8 bases in the middle. The CDR3 loop is CASIRGSGNTIYF. The DNA of the CDR3 is TGTGCCAGCATCCGGGGGTCTGGAAACACCATATATTTT.

The chain joins TRBV10-2 to TRBJ1-2; 7 positions match TRBD1. CDR1 and CDR2 from the germline V gene are WSHSY and SAAADI. V trimming: 4 bases; J trimming: 8 bases; junction bases outside the gene matches: 10. The CDR3 runs to 14 residues. Here the CDR3 reads CASSAMTGKGGYTF. CDR3 DNA: TGCGCCAGCAGTGCAATGACAGGGAAAGGAGGCTACACCTTC.

This sequence joins TRBV28 and TRBJ2-5; 8 bases align to TRBD1. The CDR3 sequence is 15 residues long. J was trimmed by 1 base and V by 6 bases; bases with no gene match: 7. Per the germline V gene, CDR1 is MDHEN and CDR2 is SYDVKM. CDR3 sequence (DNA): TGTGCCAGCAGGCCGGGACAGGCTCCCCAAGAGACCCAGTACTTC. The encoded protein is CASRPGQAPQETQYF. The entire variable domain, with the rest obtained from reference TRBV28 and TRBJ2-5, is as follows: DVKVTQSSRYLVKRTGEKVFLECVQDMDHENMFWYRQDPGLGLRLIYFSYDVKMKEKGDIPEGYSVSREKKERFSLILESASTNQTSMYLCASRPGQAPQETQYFGPGTRLLVL.

This clone was counted between two and nine times. CDR3 sequence (DNA): TGTGCCAGCAGCTCCGGGACTAGCGGGGGGCTTCGTACGCAGTATTTT. This gives the protein CASSSGTSGGLRTQYF. V gene TRBV7-2 combines with J gene TRBJ2-3, with 15 bases matching TRBD2. CDR1 is SGHTA and CDR2 is FQGNSA in the germline V gene. Trimming cost V 4 bases and J 8 bases; bases outside gene matches: 7. The CDR3 has 16 amino acids.

The chain employs TRBV19 and TRBJ2-4, with a possible D match to TRBD1 (6 bases). The CDR3 is 14 residues long. Germline V gene sequence: CDR1 LNHDA, CDR2 SQIVND (reference sequence). V lost 6 bases to trimming and J lost 2 bases, with 11 bases between them. This CDR3 is CASRVQGSKNIQYF. The CDR3, as DNA: TGTGCCAGTAGAGTTCAGGGGTCCAAAAACATTCAGTACTTC. The whole variable domain, remainder taken from reference TRBV19 and TRBJ2-4, is DGGITQSPKYLFRKEGQNVTLSCEQNLNHDAMYWYRQDPGQGLRLIYYSQIVNDFQKGDIAEGYSVSREKKESFPLTVTSAQKNPTAFYLCASRVQGSKNIQYFGAGTRLSVL.

The chain is built from TRBV4-1 and TRBJ1-4, with a tentative D call TRBD1 (5 bases). There are 16 residues in the CDR3. V lost 4 bases, J lost 0 bases, and 12 bases lay in between. CDR1 MGHRA and CDR2 YSYEKL come from the germline V gene. This chain's CDR3 is CASSPPQGATNEKLFF. The DNA for the CDR3 is TGCGCCAGCAGCCCCCCCCAGGGTGCAACTAATGAAAAACTGTTTTTT.

This clone was seen once. The genes are TRBV14 and TRBJ2-5, with 9 positions matching TRBD1. Per germline, CDR1 SGHDN and CDR2 FVKESK. This CDR3 comprises 16 residues. Trimming at V came to 4 bases and at J to 5 bases, leaving 11 bases not matched to a gene. CDR3 coding DNA: TGTGCCAGCAGCCCGATCGGGACAGGGCGGGCGGAGACCCAGTACTTC. Amino acid sequence: CASSPIGTGRAETQYF. Complete variable domain (other parts from reference TRBV14 and TRBJ2-5): EAGVTQFPSHSVIEKGQTVTLRCDPISGHDNLYWYRRVMGKEIKFLLHFVKESKQDESGMPNNRFLAERTGGTYSTLKVQPAELEDSGVYFCASSPIGTGRAETQYFGPGTRLLVL.

This clone occurred once. The chain recombines TRBV2 with TRBJ2-5; 9 bases agree with TRBD1. After removal of 6 bases from V and 3 bases from J, the junction contained 2 bases not matched to a gene. The CDR3 length is 13 residues. Germline V CDR1 and CDR2: SNHLY, FYNNEI. CDR3 coding DNA: TGTGCCAGCAGGGACAGGGGCGAAGAGACCCAGTACTTC. It is translated as CASRDRGEETQYF.

The chain links TRBV6-5 to TRBJ2-7, with 7 nucleotides matching TRBD2. CDR3 length: 14 residues. J gave up 4 bases and V 6 bases, and 9 bases lay outside the gene matches. Germline loops: CDR1 MNHEY, CDR2 SVGAGI. This CDR3 is CASSPVGGRYEQYF. The CDR3 coding sequence is TGTGCCAGCAGCCCGGTCGGGGGGAGGTACGAGCAGTACTTC.

The chain carries TRBV2 and TRBJ2-5; D is ambiguous. Trimming removed 6 bases at V and 9 bases at J, with 8 bases between. CDR3 size: 10 residues. The V gene's germline CDR1 is SNHLY and CDR2 FYNNEI. The CDR3 sequence: CASSSSAQYF. The CDR3 region has the DNA TGTGCCAGCAGCTCATCGGCCCAGTACTTC.

The rearrangement uses TRBV5-4 and TRBJ1-5; no firm D call. Per germline, CDR1 SGHNT and CDR2 YYREEE (reference sequence). V was trimmed by 0 bases and J by 1 base, leaving 5 bases between them. CDR3 length: 14 amino acids. The CDR3, as DNA: TGTGCCAGCAGCTTGGACAGAAGCAATCAGCCCCAGCATTTT. This gives the protein CASSLDRSNQPQHF.

V is TRBV11-2 and J is TRBJ2-5, with a possible D match to TRBD1 (6 bases). The CDR3 covers 15 residues. Germline V gene sequence: CDR1 SGHAT, CDR2 FQNNGV. Between the trimmed V and J ends, which lost 2 bases and 4 bases, there was a span of 14 bases. The CDR3 here is CASSLLRGSRETQYF. In DNA, the CDR3 is TGTGCCAGCAGCTTACTGAGGGGGTCGAGAGAGACCCAGTACTTC.

This rearrangement joins TRBV19 to TRBJ2-5; 7 nucleotides match TRBD2. Trimming removed 5 bases from V and 4 bases from J; junction bases left unmatched: 7. Germline V gene sequence: CDR1 LNHDA, CDR2 SQIVND (reference sequence). The CDR3 length is 14 residues. This chain's CDR3 is CASSLVLATETQYF. In DNA, the CDR3 is TGTGCCAGTAGTTTAGTACTAGCGACAGAGACCCAGTACTTC.

The chain couples TRBV27 to TRBJ1-2; the match to TRBD1 covers 7 bases. Germline values: CDR1 MNHEY, CDR2 SMNVEV (reference sequence). The ends lost 4 bases at V and 3 bases at J; junction bases unmatched: 2. The CDR3 has 13 amino acids. The CDR3 bases are TGTGCCAGCAGTTCAACAGGGGACTATGGCTACACCTTC. Translating gives CASSSTGDYGYTF.

The gene calls are TRBV30 and TRBJ1-1, with TRBD1 matching over 7 bases. Trimming at V came to 1 base and at J to 0 bases, leaving 2 bases not matched to a gene. The CDR3 is 14 amino acids. Per germline, CDR1 GTSNPN and CDR2 SVGIG (reference sequence). The CDR3 DNA is TGTGCCTGGAGTGGGGGACAGATGAACACTGAAGCTTTCTTT. This gives the protein CAWSGGQMNTEAFF.

This clone came up a few times. The genes are TRBV11-3 and TRBJ1-4; 9 bases match TRBD1. V lost 5 bases and J lost 7; bases outside the gene matches: 5. Germline CDR1 reads SGHNT; CDR2 reads YENEEA. This CDR3 comprises 14 residues. The CDR3 bases are TGTGCCAGCAGCCGACAGGGGGTGGGTGAAAAACTGTTTTTT. Amino acids: CASSRQGVGEKLFF. The full variable domain, with the rest looked up from reference TRBV11-3 and TRBJ1-4, is EAGVVQSPRYKIIEKKQPVAFWCNPISGHNTLYWYLQNLGQGPELLIRYENEEAVDDSQLPKDRFSAERLKGVDSTLKIQPAELGDSAVYLCASSRQGVGEKLFFGSGTQLSVL.

The chain carries TRBV20-1 and TRBJ2-5; 8 bases match TRBD2. The CDR3 consists of 16 residues. V trimming: 3 bases; J trimming: 2 bases; junction bases outside the gene matches: 11. Germline V gene data show CDR1 as DFQATT and CDR2 as SNEGSKA (reference sequence). The CDR3 bases are TGCAGTGCTAGTGGCGCGGGAGGCCCTATACAAGAGACCCAGTACTTC. Translated: CSASGAGGPIQETQYF.

This rearrangement joins TRBV9 to TRBJ2-1; weak D call: TRBD2 (6 bases). CDR1 is SGDLS and CDR2 is YYNGEE in the germline V gene. The CDR3 runs 15 residues. Trimming pared 0 bases from V and 5 bases from J, leaving 12 bases between. DNA for the CDR3: TGTGCCAGCAGCGTAGGGAGGGAGACCAACAATGAGCAGTTCTTC. This sequence encodes CASSVGRETNNEQFF.

The genes are TRBV19 and TRBJ2-3; TRBD1 might be the D (5 bases). Germline CDR1 LNHDA, CDR2 SQIVND (reference sequence). The CDR3 runs 18 residues. V dropped 2 bases and J dropped 4 bases, with 22 bases sitting between them. CDR3 bases: TGTGCCAGTAGTATACGGCGGTTTGTCACCCAGGGCGCAGATACGCAGTATTTT. It specifies CASSIRRFVTQGADTQYF.

The V and J genes are TRBV6-2 or TRBV6-3 and TRBJ1-5, with a possible D match to TRBD1 (5 bases). The length of the CDR3 is 15 residues. Germline V CDR1 and CDR2: MNHEY, SVGEGT. V was shortened by 6 bases and J by 0 bases, with 12 bases between the two germline ends. CDR3 in DNA: TGTGCCAGCAGCACAGGCGCGTATAGCAATCAGCCCCAGCATTTT. As protein: CASSTGAYSNQPQHF.

The V and J genes are TRBV5-5 and TRBJ2-1; TRBD2 aligns across 7 bases. Germline CDR1 is SGHKS and CDR2 is YYEKEE (reference sequence). The CDR3 totals 13 residues. The junction had 5 bases not matched to a gene; V was cut back by 2 bases and J by 9 bases. The CDR3 protein is CASSFGLVGEQFF. The DNA for the CDR3 is TGTGCCAGCAGCTTTGGACTAGTAGGTGAGCAGTTCTTC.

The rearrangement joins TRBV7-7 to TRBJ1-6; D call uncertain. Trimming removed 2 bases from V and 7 bases from J, with 6 bases in between. The CDR3 extends over 13 amino acids. The V gene's germline CDR1 is SSHAT and CDR2 FNYEAQ (reference sequence). As DNA, the CDR3 is TGTGCCAGCAGCTTACAGGAAAATTCACCCCTCCACTTT. This translates into CASSLQENSPLHF.

The chain is built from TRBV29-1 and TRBJ2-7; 7 bases fit TRBD1. The germline V gene has CDR1 SQVTM and CDR2 ANQGSEA. With 4 bases clipped from V and 0 bases from J, the junction kept 3 bases outside the gene matches. CDR3 length equals 13 residues. The CDR3 DNA reads as TGCAGCGTTGGTAACAGGGGCTCCTACGAGCAGTACTTC. It translates to CSVGNRGSYEQYF.

This clone ranks as medium-sized (0.01 to 0.1%). The rearrangement links TRBV7-6 to TRBJ1-1; weak D call: TRBD1 (6 bases). There are 13 residues in the CDR3. The germline gives CDR1 SGHVS, CDR2 FNYEAQ. The V and J ends lost 1 base and 11 bases respectively, with 14 bases between them. The CDR3, as DNA: TGTGCCAGCAGCTTAGAAGGGGGTAGGGACGCTTTCTTT. Its translation: CASSLEGGRDAFF.